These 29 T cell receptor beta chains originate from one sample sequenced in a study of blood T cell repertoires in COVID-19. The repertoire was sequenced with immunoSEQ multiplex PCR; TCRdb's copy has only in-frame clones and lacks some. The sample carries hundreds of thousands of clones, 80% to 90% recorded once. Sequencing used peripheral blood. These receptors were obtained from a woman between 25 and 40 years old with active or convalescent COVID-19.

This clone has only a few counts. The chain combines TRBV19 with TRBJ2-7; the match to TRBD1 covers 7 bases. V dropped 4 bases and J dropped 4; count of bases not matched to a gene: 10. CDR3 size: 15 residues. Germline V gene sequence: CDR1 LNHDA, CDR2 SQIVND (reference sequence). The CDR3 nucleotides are TGTGCCAGTAGTAAGGGGCCGACAGGGCCATACGAGCAGTACTTC. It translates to CASSKGPTGPYEQYF. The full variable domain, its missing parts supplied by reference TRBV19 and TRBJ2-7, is DGGITQSPKYLFRKEGQNVTLSCEQNLNHDAMYWYRQDPGQGLRLIYYSQIVNDFQKGDIAEGYSVSREKKESFPLTVTSAQKNPTAFYLCASSKGPTGPYEQYFGPGTRLTVT.

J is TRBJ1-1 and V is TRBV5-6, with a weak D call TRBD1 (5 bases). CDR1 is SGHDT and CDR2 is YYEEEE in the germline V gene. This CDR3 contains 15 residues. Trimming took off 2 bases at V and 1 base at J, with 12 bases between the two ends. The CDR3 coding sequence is TGTGCCAGCAGCTTTATCAGGGCCCCGAACACTGAAGCTTTCTTT. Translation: CASSFIRAPNTEAFF.

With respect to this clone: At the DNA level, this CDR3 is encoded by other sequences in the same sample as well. CDR3 sequence: CASSVTSGGPYEQYF. As DNA, the CDR3 is TGTGCCAGCAGCGTAACTAGCGGGGGCCCCTACGAGCAGTACTTC. The V and J genes are TRBV9 and TRBJ2-7; 11 bases match TRBD2. Unmatched junction bases numbered 2, after V lost 1 base and J lost 2 bases. Looked up from germline, CDR1 is SGDLS and CDR2 is YYNGEE. The CDR3 length is 15 residues.

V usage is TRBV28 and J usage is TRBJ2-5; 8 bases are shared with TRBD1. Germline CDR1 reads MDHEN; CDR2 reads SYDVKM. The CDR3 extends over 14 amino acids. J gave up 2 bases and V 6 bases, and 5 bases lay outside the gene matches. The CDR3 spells CASSLTGGQETQYF. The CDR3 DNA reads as TGTGCCAGCAGCTTAACAGGGGGACAAGAGACCCAGTACTTC.

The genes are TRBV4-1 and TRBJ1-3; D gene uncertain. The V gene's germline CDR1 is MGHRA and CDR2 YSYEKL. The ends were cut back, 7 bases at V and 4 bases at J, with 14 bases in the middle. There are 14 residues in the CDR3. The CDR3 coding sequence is TGCGCCAGCACCCTCTCAGCAGCGGGAAACACCATATATTTT. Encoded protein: CASTLSAAGNTIYF.

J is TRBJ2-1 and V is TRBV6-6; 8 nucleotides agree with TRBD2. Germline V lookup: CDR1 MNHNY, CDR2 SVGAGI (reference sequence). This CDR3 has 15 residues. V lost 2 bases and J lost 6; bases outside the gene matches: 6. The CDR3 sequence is CASSYDLLAGNEQFF. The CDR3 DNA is TGTGCCAGCAGTTACGACTTGCTAGCGGGCAATGAGCAGTTCTTC.

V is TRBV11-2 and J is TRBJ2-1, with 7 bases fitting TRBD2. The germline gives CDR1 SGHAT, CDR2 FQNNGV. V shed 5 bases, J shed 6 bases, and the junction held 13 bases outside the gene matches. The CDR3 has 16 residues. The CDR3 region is CASSPLSREWSNEQFF. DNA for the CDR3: TGTGCCAGCAGCCCCCTTTCGCGGGAGTGGTCCAATGAGCAGTTCTTC.

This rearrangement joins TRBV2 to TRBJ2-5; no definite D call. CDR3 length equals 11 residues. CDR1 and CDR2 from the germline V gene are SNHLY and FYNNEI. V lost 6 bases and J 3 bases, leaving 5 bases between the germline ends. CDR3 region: CASRLEETQYF. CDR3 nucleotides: TGTGCCAGCAGATTAGAAGAGACCCAGTACTTC. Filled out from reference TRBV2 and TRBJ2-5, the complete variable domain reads EPEVTQTPSHQVTQMGQEVILRCVPISNHLYFYWYRQILGQKVEFLVSFYNNEISEKSEIFDDQFSVERPDGSNFTLKIRSTKLEDSAMYFCASRLEETQYFGPGTRLLVL.

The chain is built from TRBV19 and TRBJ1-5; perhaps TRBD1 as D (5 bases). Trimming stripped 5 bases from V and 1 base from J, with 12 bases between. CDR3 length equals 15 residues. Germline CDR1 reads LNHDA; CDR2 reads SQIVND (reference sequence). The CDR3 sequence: CASSEVPGSNQPQHF. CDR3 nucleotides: TGTGCCAGTAGTGAAGTCCCAGGGAGCAATCAGCCCCAGCATTTT. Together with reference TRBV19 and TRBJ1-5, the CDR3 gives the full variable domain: DGGITQSPKYLFRKEGQNVTLSCEQNLNHDAMYWYRQDPGQGLRLIYYSQIVNDFQKGDIAEGYSVSREKKESFPLTVTSAQKNPTAFYLCASSEVPGSNQPQHFGDGTRLSIL.

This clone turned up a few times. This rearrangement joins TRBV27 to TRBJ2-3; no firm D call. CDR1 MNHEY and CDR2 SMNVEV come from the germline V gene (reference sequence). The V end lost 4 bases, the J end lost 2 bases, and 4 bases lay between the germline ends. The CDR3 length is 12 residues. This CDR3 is CASSSITDTQYF. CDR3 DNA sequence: TGTGCCAGCAGTTCTATCACAGATACGCAGTATTTT.

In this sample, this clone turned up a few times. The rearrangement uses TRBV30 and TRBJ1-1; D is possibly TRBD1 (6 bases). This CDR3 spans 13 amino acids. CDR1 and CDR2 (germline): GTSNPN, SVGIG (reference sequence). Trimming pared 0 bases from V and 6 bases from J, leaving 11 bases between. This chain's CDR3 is CAWSVLGAAEAFF. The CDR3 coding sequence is TGTGCCTGGAGTGTACTGGGGGCCGCTGAAGCTTTCTTT.

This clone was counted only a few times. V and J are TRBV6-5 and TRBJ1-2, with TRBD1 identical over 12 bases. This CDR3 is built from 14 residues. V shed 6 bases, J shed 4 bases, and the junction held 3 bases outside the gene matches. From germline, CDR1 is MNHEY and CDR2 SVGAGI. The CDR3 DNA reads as TGTGCCAGCAGGGGGACAGGGGGCAGCTATGGCTACACCTTC. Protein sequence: CASRGTGGSYGYTF.

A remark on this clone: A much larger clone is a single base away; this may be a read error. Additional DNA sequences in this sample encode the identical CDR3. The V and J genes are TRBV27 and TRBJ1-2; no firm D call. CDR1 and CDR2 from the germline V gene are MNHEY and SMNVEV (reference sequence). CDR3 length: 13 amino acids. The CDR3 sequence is CASGETINYGYTF. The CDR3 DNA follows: TGTGCCAGCGGGGAGACTATTAACTATGGCTACACCTTT.

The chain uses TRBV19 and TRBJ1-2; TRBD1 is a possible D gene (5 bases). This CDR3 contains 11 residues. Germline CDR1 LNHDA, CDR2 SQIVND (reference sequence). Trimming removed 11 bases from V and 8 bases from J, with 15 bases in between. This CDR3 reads CAGRRGGGYTF. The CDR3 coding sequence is TGTGCCGGACGGCGGGGCGGGGGCTACACCTTC.

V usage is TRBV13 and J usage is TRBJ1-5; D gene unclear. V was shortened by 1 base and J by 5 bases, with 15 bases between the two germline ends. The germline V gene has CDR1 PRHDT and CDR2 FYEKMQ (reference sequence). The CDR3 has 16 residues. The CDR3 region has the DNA TGTGCCAGCAGCTTAGATGGCACAACCTCTTATCAGCCCCAGCATTTT. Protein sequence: CASSLDGTTSYQPQHF. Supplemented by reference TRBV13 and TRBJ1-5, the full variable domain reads AAGVIQSPRHLIKEKRETATLKCYPIPRHDTVYWYQQGPGQDPQFLISFYEKMQSDKGSIPDRFSAQQFSDYHSELNMSSLELGDSALYFCASSLDGTTSYQPQHFGDGTRLSIL.

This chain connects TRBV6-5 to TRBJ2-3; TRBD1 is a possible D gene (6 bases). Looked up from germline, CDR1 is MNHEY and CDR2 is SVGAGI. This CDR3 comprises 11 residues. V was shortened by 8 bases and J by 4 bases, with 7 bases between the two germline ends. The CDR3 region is CASRQADTQYF. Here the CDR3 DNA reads TGTGCCAGCCGACAGGCAGATACGCAGTATTTT.

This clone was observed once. CDR3 nucleotide sequence: TGTGCCAGCAGTAGAACGGGACAGTTGAACACCGGGGAGCTGTTTTTT. It yields the protein CASSRTGQLNTGELFF. The chain couples TRBV5-5 to TRBJ2-2, with 7 bases that match TRBD1. The CDR3 loop spans 16 amino acids. Germline CDR1 and CDR2: SGHKS and YYEKEE (reference sequence). V shed 5 bases, J shed 1 base, and the junction held 8 bases outside the gene matches.

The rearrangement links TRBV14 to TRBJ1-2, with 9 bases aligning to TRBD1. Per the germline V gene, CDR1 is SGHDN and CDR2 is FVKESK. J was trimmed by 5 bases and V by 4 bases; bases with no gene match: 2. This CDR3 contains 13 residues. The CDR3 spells CASSPGQGYGYTF. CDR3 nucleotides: TGTGCCAGCAGCCCGGGACAGGGTTATGGCTACACCTTC.

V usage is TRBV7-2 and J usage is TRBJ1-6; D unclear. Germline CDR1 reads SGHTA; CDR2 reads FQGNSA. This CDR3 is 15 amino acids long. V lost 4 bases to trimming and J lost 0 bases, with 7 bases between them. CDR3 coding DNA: TGTGCCAGCAGCTCGACTGACTCCTATAATTCACCCCTCCACTTT. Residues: CASSSTDSYNSPLHF.

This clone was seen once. The CDR3 nucleotides read TGTGCCAGCAGCCAACAGGGATCCTCCTACAATGAGCAGTTCTTC. Translating gives CASSQQGSSYNEQFF. The genes are TRBV3-1 (or the pseudogene TRBV3-2) and TRBJ2-1; possible D gene TRBD1, 5 bases. The CDR3 consists of 15 residues. Germline V lookup: CDR1 LGHDT, CDR2 YNNKEL (reference sequence). V was trimmed by 2 bases and J by 0 bases, leaving 8 bases between them.

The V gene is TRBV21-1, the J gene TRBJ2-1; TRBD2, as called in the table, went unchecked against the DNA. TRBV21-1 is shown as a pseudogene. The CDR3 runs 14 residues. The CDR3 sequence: CASSKRRESNEQFF. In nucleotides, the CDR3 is TGTGCCAGCAGCAAGAGAAGAGAGAGCAATGAGCAGTTCTTC.

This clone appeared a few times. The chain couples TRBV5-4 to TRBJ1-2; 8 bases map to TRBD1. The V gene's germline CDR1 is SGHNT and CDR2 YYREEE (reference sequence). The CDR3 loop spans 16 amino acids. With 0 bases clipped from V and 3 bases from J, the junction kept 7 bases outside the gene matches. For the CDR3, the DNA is TGTGCCAGCAGCTTGGCCGGACAGGGAATAGACTATGGCTACACCTTC. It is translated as CASSLAGQGIDYGYTF.

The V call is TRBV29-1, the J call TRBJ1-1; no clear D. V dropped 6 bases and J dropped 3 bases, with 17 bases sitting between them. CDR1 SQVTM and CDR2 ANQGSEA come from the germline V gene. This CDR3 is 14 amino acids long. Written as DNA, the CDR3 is TGCAGCGTCCAGACGAACAGACACGACACTGAAGCTTTCTTT. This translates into CSVQTNRHDTEAFF. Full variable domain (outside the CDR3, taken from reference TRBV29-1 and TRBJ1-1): SAVISQKPSRDICQRGTSLTIQCQVDSQVTMMFWYRQQPGQSLTLIATANQGSEATYESGFVIDKFPISRPNLTFSTLTVSNMSPEDSSIYLCSVQTNRHDTEAFFGQGTRLTVV.

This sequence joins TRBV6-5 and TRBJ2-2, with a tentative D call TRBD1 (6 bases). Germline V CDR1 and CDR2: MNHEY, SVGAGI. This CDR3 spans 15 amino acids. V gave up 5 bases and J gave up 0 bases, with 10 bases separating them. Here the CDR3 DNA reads TGTGCCAGCAGTCGTACAGGGCCGAACACCGGGGAGCTGTTTTTT. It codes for CASSRTGPNTGELFF.

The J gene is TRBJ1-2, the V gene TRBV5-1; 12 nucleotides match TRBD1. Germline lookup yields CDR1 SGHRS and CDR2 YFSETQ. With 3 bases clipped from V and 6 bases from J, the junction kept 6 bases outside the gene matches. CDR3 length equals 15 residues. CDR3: CASSSSGTGGDGYTF. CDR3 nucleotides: TGCGCCAGCAGCTCCTCCGGGACAGGGGGCGATGGCTACACCTTC.

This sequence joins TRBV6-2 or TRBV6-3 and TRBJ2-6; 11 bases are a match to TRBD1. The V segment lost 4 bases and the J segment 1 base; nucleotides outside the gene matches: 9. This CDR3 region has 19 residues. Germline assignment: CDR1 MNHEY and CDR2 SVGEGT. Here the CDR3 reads CASSWADRGLVSGANVLTF. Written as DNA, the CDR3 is TGTGCCAGCAGTTGGGCGGACAGGGGGCTGGTTTCTGGGGCCAACGTCCTGACTTTC.

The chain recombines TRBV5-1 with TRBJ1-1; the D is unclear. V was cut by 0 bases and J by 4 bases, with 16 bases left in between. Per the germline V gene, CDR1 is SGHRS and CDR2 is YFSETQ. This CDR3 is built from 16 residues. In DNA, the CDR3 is TGCGCCAGCAGCTTGGTTTTCGTCAAACTATTCACTGAAGCTTTCTTT. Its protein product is CASSLVFVKLFTEAFF.

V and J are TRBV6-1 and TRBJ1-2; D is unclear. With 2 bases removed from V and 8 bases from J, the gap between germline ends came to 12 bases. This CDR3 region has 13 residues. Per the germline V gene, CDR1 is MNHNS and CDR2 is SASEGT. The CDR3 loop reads CASSEWPAGGYTF. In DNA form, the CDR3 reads TGTGCCAGCAGTGAATGGCCTGCGGGGGGCTACACCTTC.

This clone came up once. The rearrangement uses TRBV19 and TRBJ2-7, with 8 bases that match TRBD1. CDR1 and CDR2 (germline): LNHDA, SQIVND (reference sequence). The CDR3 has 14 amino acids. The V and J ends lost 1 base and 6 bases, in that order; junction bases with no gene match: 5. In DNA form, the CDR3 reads TGTGCCAGTAGTATAGCGGGACAGGCCTTCGAGCAGTACTTC. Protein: CASSIAGQAFEQYF.